What follows are 16 T cell receptor beta chains derived from one specimen sequenced in a study of blood T cell repertoires in COVID-19. TCRdb keeps only in-frame clones here, not all; method: immunoSEQ multiplex PCR. The sample has approximately 150,000 clones, 85% to 90% seen once; the top ten hold around 8.2%. Specimen: peripheral blood. Receptors were obtained from a woman aged 55-70 years with acute or convalescent COVID-19.

The chain carries TRBV6-5 and TRBJ1-6; 8 nucleotides match TRBD1. The CDR3 has 15 amino acids. Germline CDR1 reads MNHEY; CDR2 reads SVGAGI. V shed 4 bases and J 6 bases; nucleotides not matched to a gene: 5. CDR3 bases: TGTGCCAGCAGTTTTGGACAGGGCTTTAATTCACCCCTCCACTTT. It specifies CASSFGQGFNSPLHF.

This chain joins TRBV6-5 and TRBJ1-3; D unresolved. This CDR3 comprises 14 residues. Per germline, CDR1 MNHEY and CDR2 SVGAGI. V was shortened by 5 bases and J by 0 bases, with 8 bases between the two germline ends. The CDR3 here is CASSMSDSGNTIYF. For the CDR3, the DNA is TGTGCCAGCAGTATGTCAGACTCTGGAAACACCATATATTTT.

This chain joins TRBV6-2 or TRBV6-3 and TRBJ2-3; 14 nucleotides match TRBD2. This CDR3 region has 18 residues. With V trimmed by 6 bases and J by 4 bases, 12 bases remained unmatched. Germline loops: CDR1 MNHEY, CDR2 SVGEGT. This CDR3 reads CASSPPGTSGGRADTQYF. The CDR3 region has the DNA TGTGCCAGCAGCCCTCCGGGGACTAGCGGGGGACGGGCAGATACGCAGTATTTT.

The chain links TRBV4-3 to TRBJ1-2; weak D call: TRBD1 (5 bases). In germline, CDR1 is LGHNA, CDR2 YSLEER. There are 15 residues in the CDR3. The ends were cut back, 0 bases at V and 0 bases at J, with 8 bases in the middle. The chain's CDR3 is CASSQDRGANYGYTF. For the CDR3, the DNA is TGCGCCAGCAGCCAAGATCGGGGGGCTAACTATGGCTACACCTTC.

For the CDR3, the DNA is TGCGCCAGCAGCTACAGCGGGGACTCCTACGAGCAGTACTTC. This encodes CASSYSGDSYEQYF. The chain is built from TRBV5-1 and TRBJ2-7; 7 nucleotides match TRBD2. This CDR3 is 14 amino acids long. Germline-derived CDR1 and CDR2 are SGHRS and YFSETQ. The junction had 3 bases not matched to a gene; V was cut back by 3 bases and J by 0 bases.

V usage is TRBV3-1 (or the pseudogene TRBV3-2) and J usage is TRBJ1-1; D might be TRBD1 (6 bases). Germline loops: CDR1 LGHDT, CDR2 YNNKEL (reference sequence). The V and J ends lost 10 bases and 0 bases respectively, with 12 bases between them. The CDR3 contains 13 residues. The CDR3 DNA reads TGTGCCATCCAACAGGGAATGAACACTGAAGCTTTCTTT. Translating gives CAIQQGMNTEAFF.

The V call is TRBV4-3, the J call TRBJ2-1, with D tentatively TRBD2 (6 bases). The CDR3 loop spans 12 amino acids. V shed 4 bases and J shed 12 bases, with 13 bases lying between them. Germline assignment: CDR1 LGHNA and CDR2 YSLEER. CDR3 coding DNA: TGCGCCAGCAGCCGCTTCCGGGACTTGCAGTTCTTC. Protein product: CASSRFRDLQFF.

This clone has just a few counts. The CDR3 region has the DNA TGTGCCAGCAGCGTAGACCCTGGCGGGGGCTTGGCCGGGGAGCTGTTTTTT. Protein sequence: CASSVDPGGGLAGELFF. The rearrangement joins TRBV9 to TRBJ2-2; perhaps TRBD2 as D (7 bases). The germline V gene has CDR1 SGDLS and CDR2 YYNGEE. Between the trimmed V and J ends, which lost 0 bases and 6 bases, there was a span of 18 bases. This CDR3 contains 17 residues.

The J gene is TRBJ1-1, the V gene TRBV18; weak D call: TRBD1 (5 bases). The CDR3 has 14 amino acids. Germline CDR1 is KGHSH and CDR2 is LQKENI. V was trimmed by 8 bases and J by 4 bases, leaving 17 bases between them. The CDR3 coding sequence is TGTGCCAGCACGGGCGCAGGGAGGAGCACTGAAGCTTTCTTT. It is translated as CASTGAGRSTEAFF.

This clone is a singleton in its sample. This chain joins TRBV28 and TRBJ2-3; TRBD2 is a possible D gene (5 bases). V was shortened by 6 bases and J by 0 bases, with 10 bases between the two germline ends. The CDR3 consists of 14 residues. Germline CDR1 is MDHEN and CDR2 is SYDVKM. The CDR3 reads CASRGLHSTDTQYF. In DNA, the CDR3 is TGTGCCAGCAGAGGACTCCATAGCACAGATACGCAGTATTTT.

In DNA, the CDR3 is TGTGCCAGCAGTTCACGACAGCGACTTGGTTCAGATACGCAGTATTTT. This translates into CASSSRQRLGSDTQYF. The gene calls are TRBV28 and TRBJ2-3, with D tentatively TRBD1 (5 bases). The CDR3 spans 16 residues. From germline, CDR1 is MDHEN and CDR2 SYDVKM. Trimming shortened V by 4 bases and J by 4 bases, and 18 bases separated the two germline ends.

V is TRBV15 and J is TRBJ1-2; maybe TRBD1 (6 bases). The CDR3 is 17 amino acids. Trimming removed 0 bases from V and 5 bases from J, with 19 bases in between. Looked up from germline, CDR1 is LNHNV and CDR2 is YYDKDF (reference sequence). The CDR3 coding sequence is TGTGCCACCAGCAGAGATGGGCTAACCGGGACATCTTATGGCTACACCTTC. It is translated as CATSRDGLTGTSYGYTF.

The chain has TRBV7-2 and TRBJ2-7, with 7 bases matching TRBD1. CDR1 and CDR2 from the germline V gene are SGHTA and FQGNSA. The junction had 14 bases not matched to a gene; V was cut back by 4 bases and J by 2 bases. The CDR3 is 17 residues long. The CDR3 protein is CASSSLTRGQLPYEQYF. In DNA form, the CDR3 reads TGTGCCAGCAGCTCCTTAACCCGGGGACAGCTCCCCTACGAGCAGTACTTC. Variable domain in full (rest from reference TRBV7-2 and TRBJ2-7): GAGVSQSPSNKVTEKGKDVELRCDPISGHTALYWYRQSLGQGLEFLIYFQGNSAPDKSGLPSDRFSAERTGGSVSTLTIQRTQQEDSAVYLCASSSLTRGQLPYEQYFGPGTRLTVT.

The V gene is TRBV19, the J gene TRBJ1-5, with a weak D call TRBD1 (5 bases). The V and J ends lost 1 base and 7 bases respectively, with 14 bases between them. Germline CDR1 is LNHDA and CDR2 is SQIVND (reference sequence). The CDR3 is 15 amino acids. CDR3 region: CASSIGTGRGQPQHF. The CDR3, as DNA: TGTGCCAGTAGTATAGGGACCGGACGGGGGCAGCCCCAGCATTTT.

This sequence joins TRBV2 and TRBJ1-1; the match to TRBD1 covers 10 bases. CDR1 SNHLY and CDR2 FYNNEI come from the germline V gene. The ends lost 8 bases at V and 9 bases at J; junction bases unmatched: 9. The CDR3 loop spans 13 amino acids. The CDR3 is CASRDRGSPKAFF. The DNA for the CDR3 is TGTGCCAGCCGGGACAGGGGTTCACCCAAAGCTTTCTTT.

The chain uses TRBV7-6 and TRBJ2-5, with 10 bases that match TRBD1. The CDR3 has 15 residues. CDR1 is SGHVS, CDR2 FNYEAQ, per germline. V lost 5 bases and J lost 1; bases outside the gene matches: 4. As DNA, the CDR3 is TGTGCCAGCAGCGACAGGGGGCGCCTCCAAGAGACCCAGTACTTC. It is translated as CASSDRGRLQETQYF.